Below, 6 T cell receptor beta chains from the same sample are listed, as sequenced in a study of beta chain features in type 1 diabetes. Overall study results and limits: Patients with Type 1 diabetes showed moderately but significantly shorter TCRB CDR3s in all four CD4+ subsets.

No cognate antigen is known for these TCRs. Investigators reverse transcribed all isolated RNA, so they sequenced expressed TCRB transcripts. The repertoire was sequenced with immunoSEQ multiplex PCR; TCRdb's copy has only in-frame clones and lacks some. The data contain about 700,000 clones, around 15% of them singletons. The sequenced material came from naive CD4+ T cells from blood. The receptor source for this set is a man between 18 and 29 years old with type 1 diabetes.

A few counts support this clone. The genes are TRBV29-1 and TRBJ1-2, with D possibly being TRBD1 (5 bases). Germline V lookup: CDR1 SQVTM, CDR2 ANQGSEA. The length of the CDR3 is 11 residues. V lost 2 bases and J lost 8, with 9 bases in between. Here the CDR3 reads CSVESGTGYTF. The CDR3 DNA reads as TGCAGCGTTGAATCAGGGACCGGCTACACCTTC. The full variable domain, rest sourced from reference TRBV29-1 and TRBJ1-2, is SAVISQKPSRDICQRGTSLTIQCQVDSQVTMMFWYRQQPGQSLTLIATANQGSEATYESGFVIDKFPISRPNLTFSTLTVSNMSPEDSSIYLCSVESGTGYTFGSGTRLTVV.

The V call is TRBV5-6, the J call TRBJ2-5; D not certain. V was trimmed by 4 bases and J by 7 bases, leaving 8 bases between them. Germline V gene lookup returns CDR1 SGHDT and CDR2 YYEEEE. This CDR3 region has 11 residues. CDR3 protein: CASSGVGTQYF. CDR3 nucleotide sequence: TGTGCCAGCAGCGGGGTGGGGACCCAGTACTTC.

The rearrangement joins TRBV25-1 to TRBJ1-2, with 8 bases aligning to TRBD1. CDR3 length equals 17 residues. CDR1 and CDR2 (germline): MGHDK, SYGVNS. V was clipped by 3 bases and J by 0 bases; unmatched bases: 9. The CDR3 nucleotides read TGTGCCAGCAGTGATCCCAGACAGGGGTTAGCTAACTATGGCTACACCTTC. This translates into CASSDPRQGLANYGYTF.

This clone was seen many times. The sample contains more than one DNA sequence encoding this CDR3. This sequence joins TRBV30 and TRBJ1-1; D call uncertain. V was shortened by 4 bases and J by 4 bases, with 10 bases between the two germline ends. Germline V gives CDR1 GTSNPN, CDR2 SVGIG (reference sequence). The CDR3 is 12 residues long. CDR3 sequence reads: CAWTGHGTEAFF. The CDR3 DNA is TGTGCCTGGACCGGGCACGGCACTGAAGCTTTCTTT.

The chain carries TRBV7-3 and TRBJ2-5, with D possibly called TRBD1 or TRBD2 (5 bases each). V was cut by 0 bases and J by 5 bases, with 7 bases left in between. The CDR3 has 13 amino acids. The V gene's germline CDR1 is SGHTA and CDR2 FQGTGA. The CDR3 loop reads CASSLTWGETQYF. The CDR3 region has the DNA TGTGCCAGCAGCTTAACGTGGGGGGAGACCCAGTACTTC.

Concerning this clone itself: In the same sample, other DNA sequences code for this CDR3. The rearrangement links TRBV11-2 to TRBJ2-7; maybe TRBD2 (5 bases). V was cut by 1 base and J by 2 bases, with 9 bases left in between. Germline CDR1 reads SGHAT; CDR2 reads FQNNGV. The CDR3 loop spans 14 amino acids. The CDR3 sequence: CASSLVAGTYEQYF. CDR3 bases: TGTGCCAGCAGCTTAGTGGCGGGTACCTACGAGCAGTACTTC.